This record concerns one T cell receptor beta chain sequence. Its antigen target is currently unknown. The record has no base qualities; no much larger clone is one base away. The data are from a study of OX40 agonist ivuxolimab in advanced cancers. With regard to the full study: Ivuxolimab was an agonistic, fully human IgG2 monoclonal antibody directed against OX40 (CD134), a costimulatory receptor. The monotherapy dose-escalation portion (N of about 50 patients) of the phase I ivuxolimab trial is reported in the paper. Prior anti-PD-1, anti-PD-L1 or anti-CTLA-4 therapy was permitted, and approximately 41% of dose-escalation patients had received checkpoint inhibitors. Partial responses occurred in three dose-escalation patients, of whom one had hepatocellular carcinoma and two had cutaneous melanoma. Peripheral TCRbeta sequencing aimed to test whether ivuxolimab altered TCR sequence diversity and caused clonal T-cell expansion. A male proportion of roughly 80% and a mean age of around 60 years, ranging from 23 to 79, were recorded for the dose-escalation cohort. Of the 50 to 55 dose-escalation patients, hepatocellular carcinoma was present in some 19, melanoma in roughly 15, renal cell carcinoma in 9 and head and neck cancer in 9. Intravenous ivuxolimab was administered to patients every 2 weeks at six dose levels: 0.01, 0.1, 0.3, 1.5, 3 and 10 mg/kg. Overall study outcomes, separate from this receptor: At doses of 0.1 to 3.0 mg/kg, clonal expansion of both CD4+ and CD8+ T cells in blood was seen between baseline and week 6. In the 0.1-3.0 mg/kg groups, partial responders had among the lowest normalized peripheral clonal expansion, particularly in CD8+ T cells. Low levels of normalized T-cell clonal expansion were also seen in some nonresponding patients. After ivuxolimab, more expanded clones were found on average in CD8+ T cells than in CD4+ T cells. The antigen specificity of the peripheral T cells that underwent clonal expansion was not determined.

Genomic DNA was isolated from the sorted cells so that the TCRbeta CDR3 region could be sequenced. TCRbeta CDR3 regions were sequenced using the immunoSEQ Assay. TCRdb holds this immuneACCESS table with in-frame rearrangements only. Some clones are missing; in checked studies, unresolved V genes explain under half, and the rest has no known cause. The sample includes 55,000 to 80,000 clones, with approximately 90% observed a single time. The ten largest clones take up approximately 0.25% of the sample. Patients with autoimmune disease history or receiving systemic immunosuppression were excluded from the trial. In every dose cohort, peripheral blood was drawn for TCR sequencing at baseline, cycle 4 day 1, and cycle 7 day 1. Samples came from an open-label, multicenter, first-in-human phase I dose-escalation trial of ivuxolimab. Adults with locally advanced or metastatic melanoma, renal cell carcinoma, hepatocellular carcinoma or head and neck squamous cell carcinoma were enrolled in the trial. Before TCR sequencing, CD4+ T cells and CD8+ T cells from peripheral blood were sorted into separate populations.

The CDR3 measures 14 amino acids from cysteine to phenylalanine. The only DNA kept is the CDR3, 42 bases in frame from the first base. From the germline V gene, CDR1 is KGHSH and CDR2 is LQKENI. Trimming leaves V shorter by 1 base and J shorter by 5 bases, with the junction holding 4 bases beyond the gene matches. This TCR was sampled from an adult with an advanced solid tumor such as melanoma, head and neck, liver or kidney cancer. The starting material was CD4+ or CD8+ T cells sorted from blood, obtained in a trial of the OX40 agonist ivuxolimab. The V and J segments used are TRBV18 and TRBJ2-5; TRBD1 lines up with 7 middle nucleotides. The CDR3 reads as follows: CASSPQGAGETQYF. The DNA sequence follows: TGTGCCAGCTCACCACAGGGGGCCGGGGAGACCCAGTACTTC.